This TCR beta chain was captured in a study of blood T cell repertoires in COVID-19. At the level of the study: Whether acute or convalescent, the COVID-19 samples came from the United States, Italy and Spain. PBMCs, B-cell-depleted T cells, or T cells provided the cDNA or gDNA that made up the material.

Study processing details: Amplification of reference gene primers was used by the study to estimate nucleated cell counts. The repertoire was sequenced with immunoSEQ multiplex PCR; TCRdb's copy has only in-frame clones and lacks some. For V, J and clone size, that table is used; D and trimming come from the DNA. This sample yields hundreds of thousands of clones, of which under 90% are seen a single time; less than 20% belongs to the top ten. CDR3 size: 16 residues. Looked up from germline, CDR1 is SGHTA and CDR2 is FQGNSA. With V trimmed by 1 base and J by 2 bases, 5 bases remained unmatched. The chain employs TRBV7-2 and TRBJ1-3; 7 nucleotides match TRBD1. The sample consisted of peripheral blood. This receptor was identified in a man younger than 40 with active or convalescent COVID-19. The CDR3 DNA reads as TGTGCCAGCAGCTTAGTTCGACAGGGAGCTGGAAACACCATATATTTT. This codes for CASSLVRQGAGNTIYF.